These T cell receptor beta chains were read from a single sample in a study of blood T cell repertoires in COVID-19. The table came from immunoSEQ multiplex PCR; TCRdb's copy has only in-frame clones and leaves some out. The sample consists of 12,000 or so clones, more than 75% of them appearing once. The sequenced material came from peripheral blood. These receptors were taken from a man in his 70s with active COVID-19. Each CDR3 is given with its conserved first and last residue. The order of the fields is V gene, clone size, CDR3 length, D gene, J gene, CDR3 DNA, CDR3 protein. D genes are given only for firm matches. Some rows have no size entry. The others give once, few or many, or a class for an expanded clone.

>TRBV19|few|11|.|TRBJ1-2
TGTGCCAGTACCTCGGTCTATGGCTACACCTTC
CASTSVYGYTF
>TRBV4-2|.|13|.|TRBJ2-7
TGTGCCAGCAGCCCCAGGGCAACCTACGAGCAGTACTTC
CASSPRATYEQYF
>TRBV11-2|.|14|TRBD1|TRBJ1-1
TGTGCCAGCAGCTTCGACAGGGTTGGCACTGAAGCTTTCTTT
CASSFDRVGTEAFF
>TRBV7-8|.|12|.|TRBJ2-2
TGTGCCAGCAGCCCCGACACCGGGGAGCTGTTTTTT
CASSPDTGELFF
>TRBV7-8|.|16|.|TRBJ1-5
TGTGCCAGCAGCTTAGCGGTAGGGGTGGGCAATCAGCCCCAGCATTTT
CASSLAVGVGNQPQHF
>TRBV27|.|14|TRBD2|TRBJ2-3
TGTGCCAGCAGACTAGCGGGCAGCACAGATACGCAGTATTTT
CASRLAGSTDTQYF
>TRBV3-1/TRBV3-2|.|12|TRBD1|TRBJ2-3
TGTGCCAGCAGCCAAGGGGAAAGGGGGCTGTATTTT
CASSQGERGLYF
>TRBV18|.|16|.|TRBJ2-4
TGTGCCAGCTCACCAGTCGAGAAACTAGCCAAAAACATTCAGTACTTC
CASSPVEKLAKNIQYF
>TRBV6-1|.|13|.|TRBJ1-2
TGTGCCAGCAGTGAGCAGGGGAACTATGGCTACACCTTC
CASSEQGNYGYTF
>TRBV28|.|14|.|TRBJ1-2
TGTGCCAGCAGTGGCCCGGGGGACCCCTATGGCTACACCTTC
CASSGPGDPYGYTF
>TRBV7-6|.|15|TRBD1|TRBJ1-3
TGTGCCAGCAGCCGACAGGACAGGGCTGGAAACACCATATATTTT
CASSRQDRAGNTIYF
>TRBV4-1|.|16|TRBD2|TRBJ2-1
TGCGCCAGCAGCCAAGATGAAGGACTAGGTTACAATGAGCAGTTCTTC
CASSQDEGLGYNEQFF
>TRBV5-5|.|17|TRBD1|TRBJ1-2
TGTGCCAGCAGCTTGGTACCCGGACAGGGGGCAGGTTATGGCTACACCTTC
CASSLVPGQGAGYGYTF
>TRBV6-5|.|16|.|TRBJ2-7
TGTGCCAGCAGTTACTCGTACAGGGCGAGCTCCTACGAGCAGTACTTC
CASSYSYRASSYEQYF
>TRBV18|.|16|.|TRBJ1-1
TGTGCCAGCTCACCAGGCACAGGGCGGGTGGTCACTGAAGCTTTCTTT
CASSPGTGRVVTEAFF
>TRBV10-3|.|14|TRBD1|TRBJ1-1
TGTGCCATCAGTGCAGGGGGGCTGAACACTGAAGCTTTCTTT
CAISAGGLNTEAFF
>TRBV6-1|few|17|TRBD1|TRBJ2-2
TGTGCCAGCAGTGAGGACAGGGTAGCTCTCAACACCGGGGAGCTGTTTTTT
CASSEDRVALNTGELFF
>TRBV5-1|few|13|TRBD1|TRBJ2-7
TGCGCCAGCAGCTTGGGACAGGGTGAAGAGCAGTACTTC
CASSLGQGEEQYF
>TRBV30|once|17|TRBD2|TRBJ2-1
TGTGCCTGGAGTCCCCTCTCTGGTCTAGCGGGAGAAGGTGAGCAGTTCTTC
CAWSPLSGLAGEGEQFF
>TRBV2|.|11|.|TRBJ1-1
TGTGCCAGCAGTGAAAGCAGGGAAACTTTCTTT
CASSESRETFF
>TRBV18|.|16|TRBD1|TRBJ1-5
TGTGCCAGCTCTCGCATTGGGACAGGGGACAATCAGCCCCAGCATTTT
CASSRIGTGDNQPQHF
>TRBV6-4|.|14|.|TRBJ2-3
TGTGCCAGCAGTGACACTAGGTTTATCGGTACGCAGTATTTT
CASSDTRFIGTQYF
>TRBV6-2/TRBV6-3|.|14|TRBD2|TRBJ2-3
TGTGCCAGCAGTTACTCTGGGGGGGTTGATACGCAGTATTTT
CASSYSGGVDTQYF
>TRBV6-1|.|15|.|TRBJ1-5
TGTGCCAGCAGTGACGCGGGCAGGGGAAGTCAGCCCCAGCATTTT
CASSDAGRGSQPQHF
>TRBV19|.|15|.|TRBJ1-5
TGTGCCAGTAAGGGGGTCGAGGGCGGCGGTCAGCCCCAGCATTTT
CASKGVEGGGQPQHF
>TRBV12-2|.|15|.|TRBJ1-4
TGTGCAAGTCGCTTAGAGCCGGCAACTAATGAAAAACTGTTTTTT
CASRLEPATNEKLFF
>TRBV6-4|.|15|TRBD2|TRBJ2-5
TGTGCCAGCAGTGAAGGTAGCGGGAGCTTAGAGACCCAGTACTTC
CASSEGSGSLETQYF
>TRBV7-3|few|14|.|TRBJ2-7
TGTGCCAGCAGCTTAAATGGCAACACCTACGAGCAGTACTTC
CASSLNGNTYEQYF
>TRBV6-5|once|14|.|TRBJ1-3
TGTGCCAGCGGTCCTCCGGTCTCTGGAAACACCATATATTTT
CASGPPVSGNTIYF
>TRBV21-1|.|15|.|TRBJ2-7
TGTGCCAGCAGCAGCCGCACAGACAGAACCTACGAGCAGTACTTC
CASSSRTDRTYEQYF
>TRBV12-3/TRBV12-4|once|13|.|TRBJ1-4
TGTGCCAGCAGTTTGACTCGGGTTGAAAAACTGTTTTTT
CASSLTRVEKLFF
>TRBV2|few|14|.|TRBJ1-2
TGTGCCAGCAGCCATGAGGTGGAGGCCTATGGCTACACCTTC
CASSHEVEAYGYTF
>TRBV5-1|few|15|TRBD1|TRBJ2-2
TGCGCCAGCAGCTTGTCGACAGGGCTCACCGGGGAGCTGTTTTTT
CASSLSTGLTGELFF
>TRBV27|.|13|.|TRBJ1-4
TGTGCCAGCAGTTTCTTGGGGAGGGAAAAACTGTTTTTT
CASSFLGREKLFF
>TRBV28|.|14|.|TRBJ2-5
TGTGCCAGCAGTTTAATGGCAGACCAAGAGACCCAGTACTTC
CASSLMADQETQYF
>TRBV12-3/TRBV12-4|.|11|.|TRBJ2-1
TGTGCCAGCAGCCTAGCCCGGGAGCAGTTCTTC
CASSLAREQFF
>TRBV6-5|.|15|.|TRBJ2-7
TGTGCCAGCAGACCCTATTCCACCTATTCCTACGAGCAGTACTTC
CASRPYSTYSYEQYF
>TRBV24-1|.|15|.|TRBJ1-4
TGTGCCACCAGTGGGGGCGGGGGGGTTAATGAAAAACTGTTTTTT
CATSGGGGVNEKLFF
>TRBV9|few|13|TRBD1|TRBJ1-5
TGTGCCAGCAGCACAGGGGGCAATCAGCCCCAGCATTTT
CASSTGGNQPQHF
>TRBV5-4|.|14|TRBD2|TRBJ2-7
TGTGCCAGCAGCGGGGAGCGGGGGACCTACGAGCAGTACTTC
CASSGERGTYEQYF
>TRBV9|.|16|TRBD2|TRBJ2-5
TGTGCCAGCAGCGCTGGACTAGCGGGAAACCAAGAGACCCAGTACTTC
CASSAGLAGNQETQYF
>TRBV13|.|16|TRBD1|TRBJ2-4
TGTGCCAGCAGCCCCGGCTGGGACAGGGGACCGGACATTCAGTACTTC
CASSPGWDRGPDIQYF
>TRBV11-3|.|17|TRBD1|TRBJ2-7
TGTGCCAGCAGCTTAGATTTTTGGACAGGGTACTCCTACGAGCAGTACTTC
CASSLDFWTGYSYEQYF
>TRBV4-3|.|14|.|TRBJ1-2
TGCGCCAGCAGCCCTGGTGGGAGTTACTATGGCTACACCTTC
CASSPGGSYYGYTF
>TRBV2|once|11|.|TRBJ2-4
TGTGCCAGCAGTGAAAAGACCCCCCTAGACTTC
CASSEKTPLDF
>TRBV7-9|.|16|.|TRBJ1-2
TGTGCCAGCAGCCCTCAATCCGGGGGGGCTCCCTATGGCTACACCTTC
CASSPQSGGAPYGYTF
>TRBV12-3/TRBV12-4|.|12|.|TRBJ2-5
TGTGCCAGCAGTTTGGCTTCTGAGACCCAGTACTTC
CASSLASETQYF
>TRBV12-3/TRBV12-4|once|13|TRBD1|TRBJ1-2
TGTGCCAGCAGTACATCAGGGGGCCCAGGCTACACCTTC
CASSTSGGPGYTF
>TRBV14|.|13|TRBD1|TRBJ1-2
TGTGCCAGCAGCCCCAGGACAGGGGAAGGCTACACCTTC
CASSPRTGEGYTF
>TRBV6-5|.|15|.|TRBJ1-6
TGTGCCAGCAGTTACGGGCAGGGAAGTAATTCACCCCTCCACTTT
CASSYGQGSNSPLHF
>TRBV6-1|.|13|.|TRBJ1-1
TGTGCCAGCAGTGAATACAGGAACACTGAAGCTTTCTTT
CASSEYRNTEAFF